The 9 T cell receptor beta chains presented below share a single source sample, sequenced in a study of beta chain features in type 1 diabetes. Since all of the isolated RNA was reverse transcribed, expressed TCRB transcripts were what got sequenced. Assay used: immunoSEQ multiplex PCR; TCRdb lists only in-frame clones, some missing. This sample has about 470,000 clones, with approximately 28% found just once. The sample taken for sequencing was naive CD4+ T cells from blood. The receptors shown here come from a man between 18 and 29 years old in good health.

The chain couples TRBV5-1 to TRBJ2-7, with 13 bases identical to TRBD2. V shed 2 bases, J shed 3 bases, and the junction held 2 bases outside the gene matches. The length of the CDR3 is 15 residues. From germline, CDR1 is SGHRS and CDR2 YFSETQ. The CDR3 DNA follows: TGCGCCAGCAGCTTCGGGACTAGCGGGGACTACGAGCAGTACTTC. Its translation: CASSFGTSGDYEQYF.

This sequence joins TRBV27 and TRBJ1-2; weak D call: TRBD1 (5 bases). Germline assignment: CDR1 MNHEY and CDR2 SMNVEV (reference sequence). Trimming stripped 5 bases from V and 2 bases from J, with 12 bases between. The CDR3 covers 14 residues. For the CDR3, the DNA is TGTGCCAGCAGTCCGTGGGACCGCAACTATGGCTACACCTTC. It yields the protein CASSPWDRNYGYTF.

The chain carries TRBV20-1 and TRBJ2-1; the D call may be TRBD1 or TRBD2 (5 bases each). The CDR3 spans 11 residues. CDR1 and CDR2 from the germline V gene are DFQATT and SNEGSKA (reference sequence). CDR3 DNA sequence: TGCAGCGGGGCATCCTACAATGAGCAGTTCTTC. Translating it yields CSGASYNEQFF.

This chain uses TRBV27 with TRBJ2-4; D gene uncertain. The CDR3 runs to 15 residues. V was shortened by 3 bases and J by 6 bases, with 15 bases between the two germline ends. CDR1 is MNHEY and CDR2 is SMNVEV in the germline V gene (reference sequence). CDR3 DNA: TGTGCCAGCAGTTTGAGTGCCTTCGTCGGAAACATTCAGTACTTC. It specifies CASSLSAFVGNIQYF.

This clone appeared a few times. This chain uses TRBV30 with TRBJ1-5, with TRBD1 matching 8 bases. Trimming at V came to 0 bases and at J to 2 bases, leaving 9 bases not matched to a gene. The CDR3 is 17 residues long. Germline V gives CDR1 GTSNPN, CDR2 SVGIG (reference sequence). The CDR3 reads CAWSVRQGARGNQPQHF. CDR3 in DNA: TGTGCCTGGAGTGTACGCCAGGGGGCTAGGGGCAATCAGCCCCAGCATTTT.

V is TRBV20-1 and J is TRBJ1-1; D not certain. The V and J ends lost 0 bases and 11 bases respectively, with 10 bases between them. From germline, CDR1 is DFQATT and CDR2 SNEGSKA (reference sequence). This CDR3 has 11 residues. The CDR3 DNA sequence: TGCAGTGCTAGAGAGTACGGGAGGGCTTTCTTT. This encodes CSAREYGRAFF.

This chain links TRBV30 with TRBJ2-2; no reliable D call. Germline assignment: CDR1 GTSNPN and CDR2 SVGIG (reference sequence). The CDR3 consists of 13 residues. V was trimmed by 3 bases and J by 5 bases, leaving 10 bases between them. In DNA, the CDR3 is TGTGCCTGGAGCACCCTGGGAACCGGGGAGCTGTTTTTT. As protein: CAWSTLGTGELFF.

The genes are TRBV7-2 and TRBJ2-4; D is unresolved. Per the germline V gene, CDR1 is SGHTA and CDR2 is FQGNSA. Trimming pared 3 bases from V and 8 bases from J, leaving 11 bases between. The CDR3 sequence is 13 residues long. CDR3 DNA: TGTGCCAGCAGCTTCGGCCCCGGCGACATTCAGTACTTC. Protein: CASSFGPGDIQYF.

There are a few counts of this clone. The chain uses TRBV29-1 and TRBJ2-2; possible D gene TRBD2, 5 bases. CDR1 and CDR2 (germline): SQVTM, ANQGSEA. The germline V and J ends were trimmed by 5 bases and 6 bases, with 22 bases remaining between them. CDR3 length: 16 residues. CDR3 protein: CSVYDAASSKPGELFF. Here the CDR3 DNA reads TGCAGCGTTTACGACGCGGCTAGCTCGAAACCCGGGGAGCTGTTTTTT.